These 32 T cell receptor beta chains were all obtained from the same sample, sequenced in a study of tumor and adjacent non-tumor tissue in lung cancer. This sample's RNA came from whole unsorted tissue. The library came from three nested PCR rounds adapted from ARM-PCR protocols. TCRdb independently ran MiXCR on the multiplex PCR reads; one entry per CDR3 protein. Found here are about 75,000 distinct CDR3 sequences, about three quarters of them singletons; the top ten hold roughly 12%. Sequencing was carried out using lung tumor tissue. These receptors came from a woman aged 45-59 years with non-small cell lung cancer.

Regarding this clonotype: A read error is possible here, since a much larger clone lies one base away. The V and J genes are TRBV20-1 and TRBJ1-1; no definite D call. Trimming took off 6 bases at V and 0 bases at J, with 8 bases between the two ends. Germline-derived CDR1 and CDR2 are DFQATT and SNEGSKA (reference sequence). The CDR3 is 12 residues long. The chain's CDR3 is CSALCLNTEAFF. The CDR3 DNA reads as TGCAGTGCCCTATGTCTGAACACTGAAGCTTTCTTT.

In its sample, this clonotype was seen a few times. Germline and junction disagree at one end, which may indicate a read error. The CDR3 sequence: CTSSQNLTRNQPQHF. CDR3 in DNA: TGTACCAGCAGCCAAAACCTCACTAGGAATCAGCCCCAGCATTTT. The J gene is TRBJ1-5, the V gene TRBV4-2; D unclear. CDR3 size: 15 residues. Germline lookup yields CDR1 LGHNA and CDR2 YNFKEQ.

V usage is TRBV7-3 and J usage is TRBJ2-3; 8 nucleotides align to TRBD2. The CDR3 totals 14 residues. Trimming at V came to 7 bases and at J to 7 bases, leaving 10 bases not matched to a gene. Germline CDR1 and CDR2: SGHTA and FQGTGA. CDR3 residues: CASTREGMTNTQYF. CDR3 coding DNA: TGTGCCAGCACCCGGGAGGGAATGACAAATACGCAGTATTTT.

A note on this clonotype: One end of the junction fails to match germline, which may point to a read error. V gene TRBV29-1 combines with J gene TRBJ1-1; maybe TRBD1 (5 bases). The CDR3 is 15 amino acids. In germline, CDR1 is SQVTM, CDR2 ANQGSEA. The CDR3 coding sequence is TGCAGCGTTGGGGACGGGGGTCCTGGGCACACTGAAGCTTACTTT. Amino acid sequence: CSVGDGGPGHTEAYF.

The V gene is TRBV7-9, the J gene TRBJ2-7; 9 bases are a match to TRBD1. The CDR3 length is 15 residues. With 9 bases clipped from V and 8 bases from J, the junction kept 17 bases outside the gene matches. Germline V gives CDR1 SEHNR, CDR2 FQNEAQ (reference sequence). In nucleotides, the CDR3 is TGTGCCAGAAGCCTGACCGGGACAGGGAGCCACAAGCAGTACTTC. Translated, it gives CARSLTGTGSHKQYF.

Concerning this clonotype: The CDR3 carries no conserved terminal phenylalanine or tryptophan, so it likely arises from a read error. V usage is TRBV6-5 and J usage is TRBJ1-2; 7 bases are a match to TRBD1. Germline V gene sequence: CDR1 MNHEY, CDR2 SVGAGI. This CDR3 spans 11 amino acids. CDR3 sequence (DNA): TGCGCCAGCAGGAGACAGGGAGGCTACACCCTC. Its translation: CASRRQGGYTL.

The DNA of the CDR3 is TGTGCCAACAATAAGGACAGTCACAATGAGCAGTTCTTC. It is translated as CANNKDSHNEQFF. The chain carries TRBV13 and TRBJ2-1; D might be TRBD1 (6 bases). The germline gives CDR1 PRHDT, CDR2 FYEKMQ (reference sequence). Trimming stripped 10 bases from V and 5 bases from J, with 15 bases between. The CDR3 runs 13 residues. The full variable domain, rest sourced from reference TRBV13 and TRBJ2-1, is AAGVIQSPRHLIKEKRETATLKCYPIPRHDTVYWYQQGPGQDPQFLISFYEKMQSDKGSIPDRFSAQQFSDYHSELNMSSLELGDSALYFCANNKDSHNEQFFGPGTRLTVL.

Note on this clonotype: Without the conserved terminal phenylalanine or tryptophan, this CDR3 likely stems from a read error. The CDR3 coding sequence is TGTGCCAGTAGCTCTTACGGGACAGGGCACGGGAAGCTGTTTTTA. Translation gives CASSSYGTGHGKLFL. The chain links TRBV11-3 to TRBJ2-2; 9 bases align to TRBD1. Per the germline V gene, CDR1 is SGHNT and CDR2 is YENEEA. The CDR3 has 15 residues.

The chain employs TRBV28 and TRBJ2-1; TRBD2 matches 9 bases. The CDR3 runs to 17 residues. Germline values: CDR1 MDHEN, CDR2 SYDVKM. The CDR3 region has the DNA TGTGGCAACAGTTTATATGGCGGGAGGGCCGGGGACGATGAGCAGTTCTTC. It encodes CGNSLYGGRAGDDEQFF.

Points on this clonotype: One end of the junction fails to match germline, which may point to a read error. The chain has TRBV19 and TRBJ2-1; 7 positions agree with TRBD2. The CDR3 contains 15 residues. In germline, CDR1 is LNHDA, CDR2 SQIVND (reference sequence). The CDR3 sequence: CASSTLALSYNGQFF. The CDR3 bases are TGTGCCAGTAGTACACTAGCGCTCTCCTACAATGGGCAGTTCTTC.

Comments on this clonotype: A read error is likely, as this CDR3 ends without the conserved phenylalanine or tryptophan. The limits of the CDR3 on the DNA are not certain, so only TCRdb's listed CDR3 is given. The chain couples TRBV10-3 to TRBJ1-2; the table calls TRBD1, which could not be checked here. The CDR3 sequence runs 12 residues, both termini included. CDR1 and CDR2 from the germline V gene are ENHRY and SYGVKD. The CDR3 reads CATRLGQENMVV.

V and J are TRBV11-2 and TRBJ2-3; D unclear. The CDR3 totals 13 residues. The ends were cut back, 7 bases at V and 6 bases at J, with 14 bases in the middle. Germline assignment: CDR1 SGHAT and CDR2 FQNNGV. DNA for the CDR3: TGTGCCAGCAATTCAGATCAGGCTGATACGCAGTATTTT. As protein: CASNSDQADTQYF.

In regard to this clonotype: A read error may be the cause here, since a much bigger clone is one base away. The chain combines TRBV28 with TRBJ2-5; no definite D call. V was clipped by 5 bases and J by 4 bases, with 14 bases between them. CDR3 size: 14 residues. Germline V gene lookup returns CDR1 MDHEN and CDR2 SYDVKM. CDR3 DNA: TGTGCCAGCAGTCCTCTTAGGATCATAGAGACCCAGTACTTC. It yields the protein CASSPLRIIETQYF.

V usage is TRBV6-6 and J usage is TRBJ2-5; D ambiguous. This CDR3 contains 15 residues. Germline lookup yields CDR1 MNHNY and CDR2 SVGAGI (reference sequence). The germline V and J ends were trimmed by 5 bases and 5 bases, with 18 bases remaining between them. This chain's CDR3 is CASSTPDPAGETQYF. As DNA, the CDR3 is TGTGCCAGCAGTACCCCGGACCCGGCTGGGGAGACCCAGTACTTC.

The CDR3 is CASSMEGKTSGANVLTF. In DNA, the CDR3 is TGTGCCAGCAGCATGGAGGGTAAGACCTCTGGGGCCAACGTCCTGACTTTC. The gene calls are TRBV5-5 and TRBJ2-6, with D tentatively TRBD2 (6 bases). The CDR3 is 17 amino acids. Germline assignment: CDR1 SGHKS and CDR2 YYEKEE (reference sequence). V lost 4 bases and J 0 bases, leaving 14 bases between the germline ends.

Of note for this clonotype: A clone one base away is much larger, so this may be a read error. This CDR3 reads CSASHISSGANVLTF. CDR3 DNA sequence: TGCAGTGCTTCGCACATATCCTCTGGGGCCAACGTCCTGACTTTC. This chain uses TRBV20-1 with TRBJ2-6; no definite D call. There are 15 residues in the CDR3. The germline V gene has CDR1 DFQATT and CDR2 SNEGSKA (reference sequence). V was cut by 5 bases and J by 0 bases, with 11 bases left in between.

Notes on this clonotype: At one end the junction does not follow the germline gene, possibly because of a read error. The CDR3 here is CDSSLAQDTQYF. In DNA, the CDR3 is TGTGACAGCAGTTTAGCGCAGGATACCCAGTACTTC. This chain joins TRBV6-6 and TRBJ2-5; possibly TRBD2 for D (5 bases). This CDR3 comprises 12 residues. From germline, CDR1 is MNHNY and CDR2 SVGAGI (reference sequence).

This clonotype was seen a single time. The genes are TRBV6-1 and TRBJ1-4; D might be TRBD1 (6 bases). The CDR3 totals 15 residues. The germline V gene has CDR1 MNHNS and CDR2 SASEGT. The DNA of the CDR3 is TGTGTCAACAAGGGGACACCCGGATCGGGTGAAAAACTGTTTTTT. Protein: CVNKGTPGSGEKLFF.

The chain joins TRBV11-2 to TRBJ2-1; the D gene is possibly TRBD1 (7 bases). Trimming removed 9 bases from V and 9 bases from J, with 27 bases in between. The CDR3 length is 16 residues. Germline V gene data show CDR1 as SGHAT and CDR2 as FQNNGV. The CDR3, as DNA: TGTGCCAGTAGCCCAGGGGGGCTTGCGGAAGTAGGTGAGCAGTTCTTC. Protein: CASSPGGLAEVGEQFF.

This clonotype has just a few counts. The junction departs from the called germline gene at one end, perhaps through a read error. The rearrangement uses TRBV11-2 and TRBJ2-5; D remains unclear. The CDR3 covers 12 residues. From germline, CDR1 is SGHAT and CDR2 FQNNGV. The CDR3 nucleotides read TGTGCCAACAGCCCTGGCAAAGAGACCCAGTACTTC. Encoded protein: CANSPGKETQYF.

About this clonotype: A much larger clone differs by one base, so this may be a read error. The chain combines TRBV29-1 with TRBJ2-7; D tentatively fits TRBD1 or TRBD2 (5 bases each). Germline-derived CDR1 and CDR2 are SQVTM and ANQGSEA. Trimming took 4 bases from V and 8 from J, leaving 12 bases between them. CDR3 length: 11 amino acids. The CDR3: CSVVEGSKQYF. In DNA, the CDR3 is TGCAGCGTTGTTGAGGGGAGCAAGCAGTACTTC.

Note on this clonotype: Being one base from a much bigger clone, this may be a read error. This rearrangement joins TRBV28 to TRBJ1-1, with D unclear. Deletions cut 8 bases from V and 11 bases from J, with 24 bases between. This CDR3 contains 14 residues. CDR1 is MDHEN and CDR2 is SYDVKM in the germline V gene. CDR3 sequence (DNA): TGTGCCAGCCGGGAGTCGAATGAAAGGTTTGATGCTTTCTTT. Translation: CASRESNERFDAFF.

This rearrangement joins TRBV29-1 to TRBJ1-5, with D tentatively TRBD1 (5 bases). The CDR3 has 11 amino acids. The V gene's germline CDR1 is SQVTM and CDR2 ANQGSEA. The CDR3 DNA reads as TGCATTGTTGCTCGGGACGGACCCCAGCATTTT. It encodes CIVARDGPQHF.

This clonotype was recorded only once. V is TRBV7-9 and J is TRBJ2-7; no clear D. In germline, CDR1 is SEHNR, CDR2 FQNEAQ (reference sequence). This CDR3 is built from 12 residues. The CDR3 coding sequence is TGTGTCAGTAGCTCCGCATCCTACGAGCAGTACTTC. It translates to CVSSSASYEQYF.

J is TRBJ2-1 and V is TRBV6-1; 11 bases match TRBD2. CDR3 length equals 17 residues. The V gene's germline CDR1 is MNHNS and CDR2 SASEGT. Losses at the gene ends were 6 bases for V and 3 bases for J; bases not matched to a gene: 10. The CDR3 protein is CASSAPRLAGIYNEQFF. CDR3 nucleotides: TGTGCCAGCAGCGCGCCAAGACTAGCGGGAATCTACAATGAGCAGTTCTTC.

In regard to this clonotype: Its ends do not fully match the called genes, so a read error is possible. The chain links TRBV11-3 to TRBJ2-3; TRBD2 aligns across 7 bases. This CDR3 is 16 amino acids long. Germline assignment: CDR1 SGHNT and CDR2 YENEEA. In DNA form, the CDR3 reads TGTGCCAACAGCTTAGGACGGCGGGAGAGTGCAGTAACGCAGTATTTT. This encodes CANSLGRRESAVTQYF. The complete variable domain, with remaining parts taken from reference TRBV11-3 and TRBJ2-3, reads EAGVVQSPRYKIIEKKQPVAFWCNPISGHNTLYWYLQNLGQGPELLIRYENEEAVDDSQLPKDRFSAERLKGVDSTLKIQPAELGDSAVYLCANSLGRRESAVTQYFGPGTRLTVL.

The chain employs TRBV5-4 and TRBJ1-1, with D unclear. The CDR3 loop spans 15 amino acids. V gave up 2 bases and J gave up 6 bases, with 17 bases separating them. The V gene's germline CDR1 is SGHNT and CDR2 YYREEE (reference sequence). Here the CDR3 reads CASSFAGEGTAEAFF. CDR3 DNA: TGTGCCAGCAGCTTCGCGGGCGAGGGAACGGCTGAAGCTTTCTTT.

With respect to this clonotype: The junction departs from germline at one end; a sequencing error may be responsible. CDR3 nucleotides: TGTGTCAGCACCACGCCTCTCGCCCGGGAGCAGTACTTC. Its protein product is CVSTTPLAREQYF. This rearrangement joins TRBV12-3 or TRBV12-4 to TRBJ2-7; no clear D gene. CDR3 length: 13 residues.

The CDR3, as DNA: TGCAGCCTCGGGACAGGGAGAGGGACTGAAGCTTTCTTT. Residues: CSLGTGRGTEAFF. J is TRBJ1-1 and V is TRBV29-1; 9 bases are shared with TRBD1. This CDR3 spans 13 amino acids. V shed 8 bases, J shed 5 bases, and the junction held 9 bases outside the gene matches. Germline-derived CDR1 and CDR2 are SQVTM and ANQGSEA.

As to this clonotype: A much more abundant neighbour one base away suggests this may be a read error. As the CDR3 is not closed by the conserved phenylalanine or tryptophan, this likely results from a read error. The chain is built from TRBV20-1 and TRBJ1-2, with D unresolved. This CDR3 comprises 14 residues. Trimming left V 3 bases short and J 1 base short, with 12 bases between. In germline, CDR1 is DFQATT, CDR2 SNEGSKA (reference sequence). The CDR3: CSARVRGGNYGYTL. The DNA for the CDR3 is TGCAGTGCTAGGGTGCGGGGAGGTAACTATGGCTACACCTTA.

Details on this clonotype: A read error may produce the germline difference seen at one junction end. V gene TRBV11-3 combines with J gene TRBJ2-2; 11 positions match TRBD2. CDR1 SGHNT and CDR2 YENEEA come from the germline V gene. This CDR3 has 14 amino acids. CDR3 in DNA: TGTGCCAGTAGCCTAGCGGGGGGTGCCGGGGAGCTGCTTTTT. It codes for CASSLAGGAGELLF.

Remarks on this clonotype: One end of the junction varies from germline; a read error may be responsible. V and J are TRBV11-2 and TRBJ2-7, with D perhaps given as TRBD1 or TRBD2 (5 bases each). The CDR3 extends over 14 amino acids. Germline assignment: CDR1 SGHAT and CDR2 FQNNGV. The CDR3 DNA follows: TGTGCCAGCAGTTCAGTAACCGGGACGTACGATCAGTACTTC. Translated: CASSSVTGTYDQYF. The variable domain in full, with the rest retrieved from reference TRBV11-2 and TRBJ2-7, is EAGVAQSPRYKIIEKRQSVAFWCNPISGHATLYWYQQILGQGPKLLIQFQNNGVVDDSQLPKDRFSAERLKGVDSTLKIQPAKLEDSAVYLCASSSVTGTYDQYFGPGTRLTVT.